Listed below are T cell receptor beta chains from one sample, sequenced in a study of response to subunit inactivated influenza vaccine. Using its own MiXCR run on the RT-PCR reads, TCRdb lists one record per CDR3 protein. This table holds 550,000 to 800,000 distinct CDR3 sequences, approximately 15% found once. The input for sequencing was PBMCs from blood, taken 14 days before vaccination. Receptor source: a man aged 50 or older who received an inactivated influenza vaccine. Both conserved end residues are part of each CDR3. The D gene is left open where the match is weak. Only part of the rows carry a size: once, few, many, or a class if the clone is expanded.

J gene,V gene,D gene,clone size,CDR3 protein,CDR3 DNA
TRBJ2-2,TRBV5-5,-,few,CASSPSQGSGELFF,TGTGCCAGCAGCCCTAGCCAGGGCTCCGGGGAGCTGTTTTTT
TRBJ2-7,TRBV18,-,-,CASSPNAGAYEQYF,TGTGCCAGCTCACCAAATGCAGGAGCCTACGAGCAGTACTTC
TRBJ2-2,TRBV7-6,TRBD2,few,CASIAGGTGELFF,TGTGCCAGCATAGCGGGGGGGACCGGGGAGCTGTTTTTT
TRBJ2-1,TRBV5-1,TRBD2,few,CASSLVVAGSYNEQFF,TGCGCCAGCAGCTTGGTGGTAGCGGGGAGCTACAATGAGCAGTTCTTC
TRBJ2-3,TRBV4-1,-,few,CASSQVGALWTQYF,TGCGCCAGCAGCCAAGTAGGCGCCCTCTGGACCCAGTATTTT
TRBJ2-5,TRBV7-2,-,few,CASSTHGDQTQYF,TGTGCCAGCAGCACCCACGGCGATCAGACCCAGTACTTC
TRBJ1-2,TRBV6-5,-,-,CASSYSVPSGGYTF,TGTGCCAGCAGTTACTCGGTACCATCGGGGGGCTACACCTTC
TRBJ2-7,TRBV20-1,TRBD2,-,CSARDRVAGGRGEQYF,TGCAGTGCTAGAGATCGAGTAGCGGGAGGAAGGGGCGAGCAGTACTTC
TRBJ1-6,TRBV6-5,-,few,CASSYSRGSPLHF,TGTGCCAGCAGTTACTCGAGGGGATCACCCCTCCACTTT
TRBJ1-6,TRBV9,TRBD1,few,CASSLGTGANSPLHF,TGTGCCAGCAGCTTGGGGACAGGGGCAAATTCACCCCTCCACTTT
TRBJ2-1,TRBV6-1,-,few,CASSKDRKSYNEQFF,TGTGCCAGCAGTAAAGACAGGAAGTCCTACAATGAGCAGTTCTTC
TRBJ2-3,TRBV28,TRBD2,many,CASSLAGVNTQYF,TGTGCCAGCAGTTTAGCGGGAGTCAATACGCAGTATTTT